What follows are 10 T cell receptor beta chains derived from one specimen sequenced in a study of early T cells in non-severe SARS-CoV-2 infection. TCRdb re-called the 5' RACE reads through MiXCR, storing one row per CDR3 protein. Of 90,000 to 130,000 distinct CDR3 sequences in the sample, roughly an eighth were seen once. Sequences were derived from whole blood, sampled at baseline. These receptors were taken from an adult who was a healthcare worker with PCR-confirmed SARS-CoV-2 infection or an uninfected control (not recorded which).

In its sample, this clonotype was seen a few times. The chain has TRBV28 and TRBJ2-3, with TRBD1 identical over 8 bases. The V segment lost 1 base and the J segment 3 bases; nucleotides outside the gene matches: 6. Germline lookup yields CDR1 MDHEN and CDR2 SYDVKM. There are 16 residues in the CDR3. CDR3 protein: CASSLLTGEKTDTQYF. CDR3 bases: TGTGCCAGCAGTTTATTGACAGGGGAGAAGACAGATACGCAGTATTTT.

In its sample, this clonotype was seen many times. The chain recombines TRBV5-1 with TRBJ2-7; possibly TRBD1 for D (6 bases). The V end was cut by 4 bases, the J end by 1 base, with 18 bases between. The CDR3 loop spans 16 amino acids. CDR1 is SGHRS, CDR2 YFSETQ, per germline. This CDR3 is CASSQDRGTLSYEQYF. The CDR3 DNA reads TGCGCCAGCAGCCAGGACAGAGGGACCCTATCCTACGAGCAGTACTTC.

The CDR3 is CASSPTRDRDWKTQYF. In nucleotides, the CDR3 is TGTGCCAGCAGCCCAACTCGGGACAGGGATTGGAAGACCCAGTACTTC. The chain carries TRBV14 and TRBJ2-5; 9 bases line up with TRBD1. In germline, CDR1 is SGHDN, CDR2 FVKESK. Trimming at V came to 4 bases and at J to 6 bases, leaving 12 bases not matched to a gene. The CDR3 spans 16 residues.

This clonotype came up a few times. One junction end does not reproduce the germline sequence, and a read error may be involved. The rearrangement links TRBV7-2 to TRBJ2-7; a weak D match, TRBD1 (6 bases). This CDR3 has 16 amino acids. The germline CDR1 and CDR2 sequences are SGHTA and FQGNSA. The CDR3 here is CASSLGAGQRGNEQYF. The CDR3 DNA reads as TGTGCCAGCAGTTTAGGGGCAGGACAGCGCGGTAACGAGCAGTACTTC. The whole variable domain, filled in from reference TRBV7-2 and TRBJ2-7, reads GAGVSQSPSNKVTEKGKDVELRCDPISGHTALYWYRQSLGQGLEFLIYFQGNSAPDKSGLPSDRFSAERTGGSVSTLTIQRTQQEDSAVYLCASSLGAGQRGNEQYFGPGTRLTVT.

This clonotype was seen only a few times. The V and J genes are TRBV18 and TRBJ2-1; 7 bases map to TRBD2. Unmatched junction bases numbered 10, after V lost 2 bases and J lost 6 bases. The CDR3 is 16 residues long. Germline V gene data show CDR1 as KGHSH and CDR2 as LQKENI. The CDR3 nucleotides read TGTGCCAGCTCACCATATTCGGGAGGCCGTGGCAATGAGCAGTTCTTC. Encoded protein: CASSPYSGGRGNEQFF.

The rearrangement uses TRBV2 and TRBJ1-4, with unresolved D. With 7 bases removed from V and 3 bases from J, the gap between germline ends came to 9 bases. Germline-derived CDR1 and CDR2 are SNHLY and FYNNEI. The CDR3 is 13 residues long. CDR3 amino acids: CASIGDANEKLFF. DNA for the CDR3: TGTGCCAGCATTGGGGATGCTAATGAAAAACTGTTTTTT.

This rearrangement joins TRBV28 to TRBJ2-7; 10 bases match TRBD1. Losses at the gene ends were 3 bases for V and 4 bases for J; bases not matched to a gene: 6. CDR1 and CDR2 (germline): MDHEN, SYDVKM. This CDR3 has 15 amino acids. The CDR3 DNA reads as TGTGCCAGCAGTTTCGGGGGGACAGGGGAATACGAGCAGTACTTC. Translation: CASSFGGTGEYEQYF.

CDR3 coding DNA: TGCAGCGTTGATTACATCGACAGGGGCCCCTACAATGAGCAGTTCTTC. It encodes CSVDYIDRGPYNEQFF. The chain is built from TRBV29-1 and TRBJ2-1; TRBD1 matches 8 bases. After removal of 3 bases from V and 2 bases from J, the junction contained 9 bases not matched to a gene. This CDR3 region has 16 residues. Germline V gene data show CDR1 as SQVTM and CDR2 as ANQGSEA.

This clonotype showed up just once. One base away lies a much larger clone, so this may be a sequencing read error. The chain is built from TRBV12-3 or TRBV12-4 and TRBJ2-7, with no clear D. The CDR3 loop spans 12 amino acids. CDR3 DNA: TGTGCCAACAGTCTTGTAACCTACGAGCAGTACTTC. This gives the protein CANSLVTYEQYF.

The chain uses TRBV5-5 and TRBJ2-5, with D tentatively TRBD1 (6 bases). V gave up 1 base and J gave up 5 bases, with 15 bases separating them. The CDR3 sequence is 15 residues long. CDR1 and CDR2 from the germline V gene are SGHKS and YYEKEE (reference sequence). CDR3 sequence (DNA): TGTGCCAGCAGCTTGAACAGGGATTTCATGGAGACCCAGTACTTC. This codes for CASSLNRDFMETQYF.